Included here is one T cell receptor beta chain sequence, with context. Its antigen remains unknown. Using immunoSEQ multiplex PCR, the repertoire was profiled, and TCRdb retains in-frame clones only, with some absent. The data contain approximately 35,000 clones, 88% of them singletons. This entry comes from a study of OX40 agonist ivuxolimab in advanced cancers. Overall study: Patients assigned to dose escalation were diagnosed with hepatocellular carcinoma, melanoma, renal cell or head and neck cancer. Partial response was recorded in three patients: one hepatocellular carcinoma and two cutaneous melanoma cases.

General study points: At 0.1 to 3.0 mg/kg and by week 6, clonal expansion occurred in CD4+ and CD8+ blood T cells. In CD8+ T cells, expanded clones were on average more numerous than in CD4+.

V shed 7 bases and J shed 1 base, with 17 bases lying between them. CDR1 is SGHTS and CDR2 is YDEGEE in the germline V gene. The CDR3 extends over 15 amino acids. The chain employs TRBV5-8 and TRBJ1-1; the D is unclear. The starting material was CD4+ or CD8+ T cells sorted from blood, obtained in a trial of the OX40 agonist ivuxolimab. The sequence was collected from an adult with an advanced solid tumor such as melanoma, head and neck, liver or kidney cancer. The CDR3 sequence: CASRMLGRSNTEAFF. In nucleotides, the CDR3 is TGTGCCAGCCGCATGTTAGGCCGATCGAACACTGAAGCTTTCTTT.